This T cell receptor (beta chain) was observed in a study of blood T cell repertoires in COVID-19. How the authors handled the data: How many nucleated cells were present was estimated from reference gene primer amplification. The method was immunoSEQ multiplex PCR; TCRdb's version includes in-frame clones alone and lacks a portion of them. V and J calls and clone size are those listed in that table; D and trimming were worked out from the DNA. This sample has approximately 40,000 clones, with approximately 92% found just once. Germline CDR1 is GTSNPN and CDR2 is SVGIG (reference sequence). Trimming pared 1 base from V and 8 bases from J, leaving 14 bases between. The CDR3 has 14 residues.

The clonotype was recovered from a woman older than 75 with acute or convalescent COVID-19. V gene TRBV30 combines with J gene TRBJ1-4; D is unclear. The sequencing input was peripheral blood. The CDR3 nucleotides read TGTGCCTGGAGTGGGCAGGCGTCCTCCGAAAAACTGTTTTTT. The encoded protein is CAWSGQASSEKLFF.